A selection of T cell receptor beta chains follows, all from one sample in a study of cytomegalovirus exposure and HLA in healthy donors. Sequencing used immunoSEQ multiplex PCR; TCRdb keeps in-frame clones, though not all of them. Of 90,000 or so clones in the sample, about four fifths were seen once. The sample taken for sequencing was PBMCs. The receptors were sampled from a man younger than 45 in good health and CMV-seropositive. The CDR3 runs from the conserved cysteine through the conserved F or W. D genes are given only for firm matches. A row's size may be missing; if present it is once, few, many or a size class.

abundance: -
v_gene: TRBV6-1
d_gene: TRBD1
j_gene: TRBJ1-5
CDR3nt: TGTGCCAGCAGTGAACTGGCTGGACAGGGAGGCCAGCCCCAGCATTTT
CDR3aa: CASSELAGQGGQPQHF

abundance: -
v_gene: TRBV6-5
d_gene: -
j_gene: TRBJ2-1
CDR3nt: TGTGCCAGCAGTTACTTGCCAGGGTCCTACAATGAGCAGTTCTTC
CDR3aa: CASSYLPGSYNEQFF

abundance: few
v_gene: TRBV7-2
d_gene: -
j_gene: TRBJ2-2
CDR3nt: TGTGCCAGCAGCTTATCCGTCACCGGGGAGCTGTTTTTT
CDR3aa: CASSLSVTGELFF

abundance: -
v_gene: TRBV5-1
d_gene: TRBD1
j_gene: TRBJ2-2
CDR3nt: TGCGCCAGCAGCACTGGGACAGGGTCCGGGGAGCTGTTTTTT
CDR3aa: CASSTGTGSGELFF

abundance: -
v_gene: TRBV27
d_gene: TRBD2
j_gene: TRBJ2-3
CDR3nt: TGTGCCAGCAGTTTGTACCAACTAGCGGGCACAGATACGCAGTATTTT
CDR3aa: CASSLYQLAGTDTQYF

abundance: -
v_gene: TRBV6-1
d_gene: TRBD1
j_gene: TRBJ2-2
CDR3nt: TGTGCCAGCAGTGCGCTGACAGGGGTCCCCGGGGAGCTGTTTTTT
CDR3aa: CASSALTGVPGELFF

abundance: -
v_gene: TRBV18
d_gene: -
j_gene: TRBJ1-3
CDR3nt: TGTGCCAGCTCACCACCGGAGGCTTACTGGGGAAACACCATATATTTT
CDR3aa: CASSPPEAYWGNTIYF

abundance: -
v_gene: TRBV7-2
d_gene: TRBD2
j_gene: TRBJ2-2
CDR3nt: TGTGCCAGCAGCTTAGGGGGGGGAACTGGGGAGCTGTTTTTT
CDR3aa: CASSLGGGTGELFF

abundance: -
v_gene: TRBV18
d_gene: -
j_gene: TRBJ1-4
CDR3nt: TGTGCCAGCTCATTTTTCGACGGAGAGGATCTGTTTTTT
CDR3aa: CASSFFDGEDLFF

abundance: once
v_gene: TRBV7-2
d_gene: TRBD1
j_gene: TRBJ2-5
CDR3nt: TGTGCCAGCAGCTCGGGACAGGTTCAAGAGACCCAGTACTTC
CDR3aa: CASSSGQVQETQYF

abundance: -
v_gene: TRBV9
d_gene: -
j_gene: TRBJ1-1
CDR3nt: TGTGCCAGCAGCGTAGTCCAGGAGAACACTGAAGCTTTCTTT
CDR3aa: CASSVVQENTEAFF

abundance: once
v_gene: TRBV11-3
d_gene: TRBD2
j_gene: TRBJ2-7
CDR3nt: TGTGCCAGCAGCTCGGGACTAGCGGGAGGGGAGCAGTACTTC
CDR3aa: CASSSGLAGGEQYF

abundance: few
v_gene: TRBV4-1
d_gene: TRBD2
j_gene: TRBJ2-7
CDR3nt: TGCGCCAGCAGCCAAGAGCGGGAGCTATACGAGCAGTACTTC
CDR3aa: CASSQERELYEQYF

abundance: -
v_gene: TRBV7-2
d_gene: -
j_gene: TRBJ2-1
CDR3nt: TGTGCCAGCAGCTTAGTGGGGGGAGACAATGAGCAGTTCTTC
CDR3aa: CASSLVGGDNEQFF

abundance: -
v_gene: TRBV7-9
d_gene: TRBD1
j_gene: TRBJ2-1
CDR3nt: TGTTCCAGCAGCCCCACAGGGGCCCCCTCCTACAATGAGCAGTTCTTC
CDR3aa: CSSSPTGAPSYNEQFF

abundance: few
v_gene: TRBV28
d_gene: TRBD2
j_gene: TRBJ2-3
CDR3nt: TGTGCCAGCAGTTTAGCGGGAGAACGGGTGGATACGCAGTATTTT
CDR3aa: CASSLAGERVDTQYF

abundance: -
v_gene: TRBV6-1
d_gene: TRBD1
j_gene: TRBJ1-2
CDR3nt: TGTGCCAACAGGACAGGGCCTTCCTATGGCTACACCTTC
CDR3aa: CANRTGPSYGYTF

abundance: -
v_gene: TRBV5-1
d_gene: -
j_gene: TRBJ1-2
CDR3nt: TGCGCCAGCAGCCTTGACAGCCGTTATGGCTACACCTTC
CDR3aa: CASSLDSRYGYTF

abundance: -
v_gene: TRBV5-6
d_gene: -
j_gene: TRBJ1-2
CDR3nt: TGTGCCAGCAGATCCTACGGGGAGACAAACTATGGCTACACCTTC
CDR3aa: CASRSYGETNYGYTF

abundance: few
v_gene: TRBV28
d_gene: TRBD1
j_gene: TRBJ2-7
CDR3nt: TGTGCCAGCAGTTGGCAGGGACAGGGGGCGAGCGAGCAGTACTTC
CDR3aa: CASSWQGQGASEQYF

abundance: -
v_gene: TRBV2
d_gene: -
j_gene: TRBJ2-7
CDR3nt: TGTGCCAGCAGTGTCCAACAGGGAGTCTACGAGCAGTACTTC
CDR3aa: CASSVQQGVYEQYF

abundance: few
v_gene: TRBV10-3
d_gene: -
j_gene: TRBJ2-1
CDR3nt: TGTGCCATCAGTGGGCGGGAAAGGGGAGAGCAGTTCTTC
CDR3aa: CAISGRERGEQFF

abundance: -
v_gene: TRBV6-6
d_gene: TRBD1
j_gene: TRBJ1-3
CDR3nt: TGTGCCAGCAGCCCCTGGGACAGGGGGGGAAACACCATATATTTT
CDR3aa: CASSPWDRGGNTIYF

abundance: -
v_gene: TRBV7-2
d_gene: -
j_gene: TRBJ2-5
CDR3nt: TGTGCCAGCAGCTTACTCGGCAGGGGAGAGACCCAGTACTTC
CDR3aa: CASSLLGRGETQYF

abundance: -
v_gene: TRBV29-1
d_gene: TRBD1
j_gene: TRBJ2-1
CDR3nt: TGCAGCATAAATACAGGGGGCGCGAATTCCTACAATGAGCAGTTCTTC
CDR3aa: CSINTGGANSYNEQFF

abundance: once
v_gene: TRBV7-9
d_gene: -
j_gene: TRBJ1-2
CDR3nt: TGTGCCAGCAGCTCCCGGTCCGGAAACTATAACTATGGCTACACCTTC
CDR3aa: CASSSRSGNYNYGYTF

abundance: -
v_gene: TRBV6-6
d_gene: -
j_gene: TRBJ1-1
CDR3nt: TGTGCCAGCAGTTACTACGGCAGGGTTGATGACACTGAAGCTTTCTTT
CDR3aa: CASSYYGRVDDTEAFF

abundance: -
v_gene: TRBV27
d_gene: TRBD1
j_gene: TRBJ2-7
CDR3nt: TGTGCCAGCAGTTTCTCCAGGACAGGGACCTACGAGCAGTACTTC
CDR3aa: CASSFSRTGTYEQYF

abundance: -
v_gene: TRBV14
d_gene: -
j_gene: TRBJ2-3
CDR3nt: TGTGCCAGCAGCTTTGGGGGCCATACGCAGTATTTT
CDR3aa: CASSFGGHTQYF

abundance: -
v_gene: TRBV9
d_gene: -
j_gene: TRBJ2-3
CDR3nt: TGTGCCAGCAGCGTATTCGACACTAGCACAGATACGCAGTATTTT
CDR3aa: CASSVFDTSTDTQYF

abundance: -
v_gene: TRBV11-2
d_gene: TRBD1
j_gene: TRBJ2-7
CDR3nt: TGTGCCAGCAGCTTAGAAGGGGGCCCCTACGAGCAGTACTTC
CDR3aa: CASSLEGGPYEQYF

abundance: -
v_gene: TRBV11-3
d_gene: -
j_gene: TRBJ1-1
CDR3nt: TGTGCCAGCAGCTTTGGGGGCAACACTGAAGCTTTCTTT
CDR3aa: CASSFGGNTEAFF

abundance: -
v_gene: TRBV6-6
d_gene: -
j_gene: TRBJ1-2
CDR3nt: TGTGCCAGCACCCGGACAGAGAACTATGGCTACACCTTC
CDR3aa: CASTRTENYGYTF